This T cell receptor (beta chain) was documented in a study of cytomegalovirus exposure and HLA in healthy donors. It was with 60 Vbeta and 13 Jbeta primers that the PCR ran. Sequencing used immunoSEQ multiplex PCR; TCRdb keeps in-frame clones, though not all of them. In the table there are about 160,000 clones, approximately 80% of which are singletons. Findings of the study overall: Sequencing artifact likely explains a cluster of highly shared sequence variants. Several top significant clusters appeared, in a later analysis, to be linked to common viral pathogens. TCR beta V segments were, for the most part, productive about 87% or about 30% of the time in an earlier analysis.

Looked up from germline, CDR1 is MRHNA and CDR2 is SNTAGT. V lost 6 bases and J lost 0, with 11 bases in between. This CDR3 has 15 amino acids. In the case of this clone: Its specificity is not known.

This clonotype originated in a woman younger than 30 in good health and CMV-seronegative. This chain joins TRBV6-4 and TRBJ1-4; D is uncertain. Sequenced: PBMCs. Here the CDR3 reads CASSRTGSTNEKLFF. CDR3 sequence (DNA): TGTGCCAGCAGCCGCACGGGATCAACTAATGAAAAACTGTTTTTT.